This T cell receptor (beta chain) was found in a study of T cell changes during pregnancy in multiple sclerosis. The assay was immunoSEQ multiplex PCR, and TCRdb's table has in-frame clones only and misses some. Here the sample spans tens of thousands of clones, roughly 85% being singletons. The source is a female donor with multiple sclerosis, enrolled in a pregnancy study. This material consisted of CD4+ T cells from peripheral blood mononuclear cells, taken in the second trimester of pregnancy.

The CDR3 loop reads CASTFGGGLYEQYF. The CDR3 region has the DNA TGTGCCAGCACTTTCGGGGGAGGGCTCTACGAGCAGTACTTC. This chain connects TRBV2 to TRBJ2-7; 7 nucleotides line up with TRBD2. Germline lookup yields CDR1 SNHLY and CDR2 FYNNEI. V gave up 7 bases and J gave up 3 bases; unmatched junction bases: 9. This CDR3 has 14 residues.